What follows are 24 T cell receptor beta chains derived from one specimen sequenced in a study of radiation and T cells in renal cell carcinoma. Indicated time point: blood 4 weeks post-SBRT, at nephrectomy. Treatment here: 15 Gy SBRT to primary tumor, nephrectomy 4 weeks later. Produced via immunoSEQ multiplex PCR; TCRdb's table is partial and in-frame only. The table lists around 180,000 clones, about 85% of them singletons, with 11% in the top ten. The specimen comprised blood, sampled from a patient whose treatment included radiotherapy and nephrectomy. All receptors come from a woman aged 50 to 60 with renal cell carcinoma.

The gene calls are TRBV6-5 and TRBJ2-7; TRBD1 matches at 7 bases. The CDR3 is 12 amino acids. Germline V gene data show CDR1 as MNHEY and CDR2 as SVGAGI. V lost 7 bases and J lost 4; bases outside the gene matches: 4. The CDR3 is CASIQQGYEQYF. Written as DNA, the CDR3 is TGTGCCAGCATTCAACAGGGGTACGAGCAGTACTTC.

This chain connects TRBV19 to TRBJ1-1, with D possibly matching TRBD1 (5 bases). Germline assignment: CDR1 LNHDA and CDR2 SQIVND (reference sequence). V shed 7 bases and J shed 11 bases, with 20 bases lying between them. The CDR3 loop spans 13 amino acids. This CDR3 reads CASIRLSAGQAFF. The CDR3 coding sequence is TGTGCCAGTATCCGGCTGTCGGCGGGGCAGGCTTTCTTT.

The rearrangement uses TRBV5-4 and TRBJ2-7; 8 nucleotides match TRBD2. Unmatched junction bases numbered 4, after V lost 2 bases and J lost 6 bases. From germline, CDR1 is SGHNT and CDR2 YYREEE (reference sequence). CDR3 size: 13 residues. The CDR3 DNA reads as TGTGCCAGCAGCTTAGCGGGGGATATCGAGCAGTACTTC. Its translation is CASSLAGDIEQYF.

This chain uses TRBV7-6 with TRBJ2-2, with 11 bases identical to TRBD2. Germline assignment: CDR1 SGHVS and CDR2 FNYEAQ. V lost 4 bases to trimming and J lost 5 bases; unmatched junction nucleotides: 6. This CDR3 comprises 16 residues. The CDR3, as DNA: TGTGCCAGCAGCTATAGCGGGGGGGCCGTTACCGGGGAGCTGTTTTTT. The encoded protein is CASSYSGGAVTGELFF.

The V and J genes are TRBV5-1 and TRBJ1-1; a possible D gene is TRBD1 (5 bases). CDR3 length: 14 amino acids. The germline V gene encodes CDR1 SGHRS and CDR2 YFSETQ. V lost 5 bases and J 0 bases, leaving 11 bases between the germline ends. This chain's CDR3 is CASSLGPMNTEAFF. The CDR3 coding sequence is TGCGCCAGCAGTCTGGGACCCATGAACACTGAAGCTTTCTTT.

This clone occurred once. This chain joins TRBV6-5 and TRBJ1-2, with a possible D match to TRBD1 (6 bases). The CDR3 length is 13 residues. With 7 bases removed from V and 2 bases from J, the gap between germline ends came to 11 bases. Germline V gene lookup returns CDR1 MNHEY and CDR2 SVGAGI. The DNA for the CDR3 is TGTGCCAGCAACCCCCAGGGGAACTATGGCTACACCTTC. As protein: CASNPQGNYGYTF.

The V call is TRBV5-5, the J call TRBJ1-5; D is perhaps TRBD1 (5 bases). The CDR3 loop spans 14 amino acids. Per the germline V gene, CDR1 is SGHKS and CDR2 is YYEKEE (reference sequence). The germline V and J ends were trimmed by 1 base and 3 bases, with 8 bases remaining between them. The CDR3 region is CASSLLQVNQPQHF. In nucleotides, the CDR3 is TGTGCCAGCAGCTTGTTACAGGTCAATCAGCCCCAGCATTTT.

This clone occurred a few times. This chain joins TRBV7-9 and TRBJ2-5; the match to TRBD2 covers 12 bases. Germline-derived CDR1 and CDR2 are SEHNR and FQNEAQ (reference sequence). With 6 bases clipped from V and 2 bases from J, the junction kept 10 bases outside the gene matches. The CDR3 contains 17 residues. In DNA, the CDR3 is TGTGCCAGCAGACCGCGGACTAGCGGGGATAGACAAGAGACCCAGTACTTC. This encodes CASRPRTSGDRQETQYF.

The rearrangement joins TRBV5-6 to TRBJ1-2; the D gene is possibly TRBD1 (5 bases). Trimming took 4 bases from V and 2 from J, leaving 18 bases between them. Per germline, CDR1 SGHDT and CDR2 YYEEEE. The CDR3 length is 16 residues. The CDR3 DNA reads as TGTGCCAGCAGCATCCCCTTCGGGGCAGGGAACTATGGCTACACCTTC. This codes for CASSIPFGAGNYGYTF.

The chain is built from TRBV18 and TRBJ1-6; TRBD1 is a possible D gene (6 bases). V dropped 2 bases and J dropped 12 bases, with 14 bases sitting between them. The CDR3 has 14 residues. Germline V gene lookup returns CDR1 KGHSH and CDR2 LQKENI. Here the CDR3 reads CASSPSGHYGPLHF. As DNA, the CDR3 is TGTGCCAGCTCACCATCGGGACACTACGGACCCCTCCACTTT.

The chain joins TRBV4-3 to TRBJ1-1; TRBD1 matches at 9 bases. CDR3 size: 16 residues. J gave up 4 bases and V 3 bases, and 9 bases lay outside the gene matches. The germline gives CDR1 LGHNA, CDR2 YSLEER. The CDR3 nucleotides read TGCGCCAGCAGCCAGGCTCCGGGACAGGGTACCACTGAAGCTTTCTTT. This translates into CASSQAPGQGTTEAFF.

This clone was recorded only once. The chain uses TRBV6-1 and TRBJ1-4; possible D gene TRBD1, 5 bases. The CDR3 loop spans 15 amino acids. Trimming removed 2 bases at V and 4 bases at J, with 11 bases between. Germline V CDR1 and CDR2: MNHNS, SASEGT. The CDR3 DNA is TGTGCCAGCAGTGAATTTGCAGGGTATAATGAAAAACTGTTTTTT. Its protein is CASSEFAGYNEKLFF.

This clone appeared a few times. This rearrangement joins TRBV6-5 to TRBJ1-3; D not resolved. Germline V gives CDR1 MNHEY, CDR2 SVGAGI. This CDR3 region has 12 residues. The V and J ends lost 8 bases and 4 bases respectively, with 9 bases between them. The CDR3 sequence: CASGQRGNTIYF. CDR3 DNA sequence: TGTGCCAGCGGGCAAAGGGGAAACACCATATATTTT.

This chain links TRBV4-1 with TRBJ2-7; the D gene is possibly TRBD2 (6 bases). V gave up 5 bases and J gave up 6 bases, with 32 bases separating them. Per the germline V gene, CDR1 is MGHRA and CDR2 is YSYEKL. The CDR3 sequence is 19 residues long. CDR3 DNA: TGCGCCAGCAGCTCGGAAGTTAGGGACTTTTCTTTTACACCCTCCGAGCAGTACTTC. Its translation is CASSSEVRDFSFTPSEQYF.

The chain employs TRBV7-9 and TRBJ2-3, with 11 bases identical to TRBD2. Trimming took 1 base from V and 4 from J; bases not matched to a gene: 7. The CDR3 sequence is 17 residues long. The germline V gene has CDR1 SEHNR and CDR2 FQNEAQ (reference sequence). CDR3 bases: TGTGCCAGCAGCTTAGTGGGGACTAGCGGATGGGCAGATACGCAGTATTTT. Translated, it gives CASSLVGTSGWADTQYF.

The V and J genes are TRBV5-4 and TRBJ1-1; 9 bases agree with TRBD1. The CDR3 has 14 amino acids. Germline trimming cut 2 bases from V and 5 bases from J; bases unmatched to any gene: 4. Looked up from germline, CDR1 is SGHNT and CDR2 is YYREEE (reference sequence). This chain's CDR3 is CASSLQGAWTEAFF. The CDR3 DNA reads TGTGCCAGCAGCTTACAGGGGGCCTGGACTGAAGCTTTCTTT.

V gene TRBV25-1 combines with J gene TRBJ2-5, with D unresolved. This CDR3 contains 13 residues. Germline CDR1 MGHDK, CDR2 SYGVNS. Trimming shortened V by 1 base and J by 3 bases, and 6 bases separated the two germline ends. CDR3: CASSESWEETQYF. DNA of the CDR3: TGTGCCAGCAGTGAATCGTGGGAAGAGACCCAGTACTTC.

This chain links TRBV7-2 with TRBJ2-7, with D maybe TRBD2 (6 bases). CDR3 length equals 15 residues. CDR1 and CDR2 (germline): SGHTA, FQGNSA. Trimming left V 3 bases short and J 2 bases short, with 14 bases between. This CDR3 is CASSFNRDSAYEQYF. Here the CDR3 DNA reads TGTGCCAGCAGCTTCAACCGGGACTCTGCCTACGAGCAGTACTTC.

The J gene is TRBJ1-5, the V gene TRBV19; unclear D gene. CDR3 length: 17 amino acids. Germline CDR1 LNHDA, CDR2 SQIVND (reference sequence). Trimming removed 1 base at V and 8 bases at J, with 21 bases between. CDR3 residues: CASSIGLATAPQEPQHF. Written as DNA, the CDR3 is TGTGCCAGTAGTATAGGATTGGCAACAGCCCCCCAGGAGCCCCAGCATTTT.

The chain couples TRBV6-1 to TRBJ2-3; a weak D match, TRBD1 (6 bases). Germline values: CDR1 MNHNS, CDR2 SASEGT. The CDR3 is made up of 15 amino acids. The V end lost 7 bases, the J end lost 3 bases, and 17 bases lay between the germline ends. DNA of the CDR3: TGTGCCAGCAACAGGGACGGAGTAATGACAGATACGCAGTATTTT. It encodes CASNRDGVMTDTQYF.

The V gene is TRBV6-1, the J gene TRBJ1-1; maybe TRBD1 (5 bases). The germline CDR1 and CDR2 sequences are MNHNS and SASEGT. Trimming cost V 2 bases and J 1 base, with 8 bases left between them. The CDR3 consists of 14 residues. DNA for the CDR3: TGTGCCAGCAGTGAACAAAGGGGGAACACTGAAGCTTTCTTT. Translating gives CASSEQRGNTEAFF.

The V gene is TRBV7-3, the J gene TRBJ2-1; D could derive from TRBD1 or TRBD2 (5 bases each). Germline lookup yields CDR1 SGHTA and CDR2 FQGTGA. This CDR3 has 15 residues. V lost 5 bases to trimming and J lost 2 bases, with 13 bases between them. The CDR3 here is CASSIGTPTYNEQFF. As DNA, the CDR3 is TGTGCCAGCAGCATCGGGACCCCGACCTACAATGAGCAGTTCTTC.

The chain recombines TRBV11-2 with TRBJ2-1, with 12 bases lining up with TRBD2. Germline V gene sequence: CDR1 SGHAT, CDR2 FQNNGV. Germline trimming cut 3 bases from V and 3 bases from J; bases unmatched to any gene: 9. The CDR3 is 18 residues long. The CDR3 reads CASSFSPGLAGNYNEQFF. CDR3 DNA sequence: TGTGCCAGCAGCTTCAGTCCCGGACTAGCGGGAAACTACAATGAGCAGTTCTTC. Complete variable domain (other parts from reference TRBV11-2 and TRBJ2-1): EAGVAQSPRYKIIEKRQSVAFWCNPISGHATLYWYQQILGQGPKLLIQFQNNGVVDDSQLPKDRFSAERLKGVDSTLKIQPAKLEDSAVYLCASSFSPGLAGNYNEQFFGPGTRLTVL.

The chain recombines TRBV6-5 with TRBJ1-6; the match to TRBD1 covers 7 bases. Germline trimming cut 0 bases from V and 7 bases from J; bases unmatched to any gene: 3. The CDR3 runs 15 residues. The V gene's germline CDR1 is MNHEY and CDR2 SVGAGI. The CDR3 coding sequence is TGTGCCAGCAGTTACTCGAGGGACAGAAATTCACCCCTCCACTTT. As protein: CASSYSRDRNSPLHF.